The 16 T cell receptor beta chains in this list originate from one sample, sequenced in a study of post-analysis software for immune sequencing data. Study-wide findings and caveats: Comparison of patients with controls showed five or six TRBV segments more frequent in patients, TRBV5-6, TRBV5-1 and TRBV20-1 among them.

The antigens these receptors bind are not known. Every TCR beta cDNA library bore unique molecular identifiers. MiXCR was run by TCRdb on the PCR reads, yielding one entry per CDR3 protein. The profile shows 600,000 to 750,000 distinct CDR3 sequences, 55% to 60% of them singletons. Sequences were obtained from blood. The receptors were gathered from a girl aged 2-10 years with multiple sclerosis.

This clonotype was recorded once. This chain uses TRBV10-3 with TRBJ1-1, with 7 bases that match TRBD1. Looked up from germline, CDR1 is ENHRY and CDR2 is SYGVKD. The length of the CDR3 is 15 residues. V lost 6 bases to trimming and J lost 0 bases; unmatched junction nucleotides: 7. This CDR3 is CAIRFQTGLNTEAFF. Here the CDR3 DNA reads TGTGCCATCAGATTCCAGACAGGGTTGAACACTGAAGCTTTCTTT.

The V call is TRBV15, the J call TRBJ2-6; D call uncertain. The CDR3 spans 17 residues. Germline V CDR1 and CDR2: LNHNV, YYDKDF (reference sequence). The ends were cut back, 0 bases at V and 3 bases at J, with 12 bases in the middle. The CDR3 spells CATSRDKRVGGANVLTF. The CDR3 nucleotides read TGTGCCACCAGCAGAGATAAAAGGGTTGGTGGGGCCAACGTCCTGACTTTC.

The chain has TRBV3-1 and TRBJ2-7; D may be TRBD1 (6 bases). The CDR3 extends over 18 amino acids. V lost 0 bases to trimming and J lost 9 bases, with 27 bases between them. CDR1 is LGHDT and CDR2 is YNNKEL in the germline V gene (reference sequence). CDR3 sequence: CASSQDSRGLVAVTGQYF. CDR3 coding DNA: TGTGCCAGCAGCCAAGATTCCAGGGGTCTTGTGGCGGTTACCGGGCAGTACTTC.

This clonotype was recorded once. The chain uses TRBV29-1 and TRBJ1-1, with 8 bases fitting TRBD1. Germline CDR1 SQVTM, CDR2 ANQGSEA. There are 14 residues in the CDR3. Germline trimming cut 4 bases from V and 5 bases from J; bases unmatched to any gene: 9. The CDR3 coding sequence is TGCAGCGTTGCGGCTACAGGGGGAAGAACTGAAGCTTTCTTT. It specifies CSVAATGGRTEAFF.

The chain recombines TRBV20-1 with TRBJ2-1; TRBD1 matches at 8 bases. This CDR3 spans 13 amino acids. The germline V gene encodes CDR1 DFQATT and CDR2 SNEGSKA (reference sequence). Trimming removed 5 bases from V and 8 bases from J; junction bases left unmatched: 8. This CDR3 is CSAPRQGYDEQFF. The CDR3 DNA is TGCAGTGCTCCCCGACAGGGGTACGATGAGCAGTTCTTC.

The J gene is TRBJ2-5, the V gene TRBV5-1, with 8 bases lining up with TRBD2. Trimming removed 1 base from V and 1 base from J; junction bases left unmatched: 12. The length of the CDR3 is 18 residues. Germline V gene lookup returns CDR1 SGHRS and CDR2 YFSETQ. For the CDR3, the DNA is TGCGCCAGCAGCTTGTCGTTTGGAGCGGGGGTCTCCCAAGAGACCCAGTACTTC. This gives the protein CASSLSFGAGVSQETQYF.

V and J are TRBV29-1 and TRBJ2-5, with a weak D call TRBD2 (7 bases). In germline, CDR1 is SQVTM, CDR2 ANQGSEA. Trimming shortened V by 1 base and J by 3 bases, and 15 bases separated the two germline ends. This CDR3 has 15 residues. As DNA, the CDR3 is TGCAGCGTTGAAGGGGGGGGACACAGGAAAGAGACCCAGTACTTC. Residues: CSVEGGGHRKETQYF.

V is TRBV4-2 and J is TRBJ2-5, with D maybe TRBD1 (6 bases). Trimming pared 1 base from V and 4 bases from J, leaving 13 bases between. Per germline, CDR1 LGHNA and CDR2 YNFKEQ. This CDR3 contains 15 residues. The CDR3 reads CASSQAQGWGETQYF. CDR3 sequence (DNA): TGTGCCAGCAGCCAAGCGCAGGGGTGGGGAGAGACCCAGTACTTC.

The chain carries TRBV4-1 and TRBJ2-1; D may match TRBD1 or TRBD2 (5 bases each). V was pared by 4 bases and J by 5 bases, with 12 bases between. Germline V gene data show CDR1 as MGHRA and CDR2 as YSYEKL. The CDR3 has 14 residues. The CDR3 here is CASSPRDGNNEQFF. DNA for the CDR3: TGCGCCAGCAGCCCCCGGGACGGCAACAATGAGCAGTTCTTC.

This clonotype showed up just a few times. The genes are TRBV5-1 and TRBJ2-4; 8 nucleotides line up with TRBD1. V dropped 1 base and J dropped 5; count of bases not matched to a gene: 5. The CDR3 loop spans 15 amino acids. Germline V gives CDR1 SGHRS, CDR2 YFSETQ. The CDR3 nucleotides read TGCGCCAGCAGCTTGAGTTGGGGACAGGAAAACATTCAGTACTTC. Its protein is CASSLSWGQENIQYF.

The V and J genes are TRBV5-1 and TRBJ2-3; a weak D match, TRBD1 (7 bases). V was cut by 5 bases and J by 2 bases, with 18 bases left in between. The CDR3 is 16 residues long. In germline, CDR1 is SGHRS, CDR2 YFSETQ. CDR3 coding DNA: TGCGCCAGCAGAAGGGGGGACAGCCGCTCCACAGATACGCAGTATTTT. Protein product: CASRRGDSRSTDTQYF.

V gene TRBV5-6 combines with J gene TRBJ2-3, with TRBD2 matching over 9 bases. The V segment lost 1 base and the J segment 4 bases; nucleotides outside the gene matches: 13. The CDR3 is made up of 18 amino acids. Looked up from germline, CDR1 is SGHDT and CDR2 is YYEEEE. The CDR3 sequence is CASSLLLAGNPSADTQYF. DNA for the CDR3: TGTGCCAGCAGCTTGTTACTAGCGGGTAACCCTAGCGCAGATACGCAGTATTTT. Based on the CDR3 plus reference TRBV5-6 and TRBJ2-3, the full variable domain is DAGVTQSPTHLIKTRGQQVTLRCSPKSGHDTVSWYQQALGQGPQFIFQYYEEEERQRGNFPDRFSGHQFPNYSSELNVNALLLGDSALYLCASSLLLAGNPSADTQYFGPGTRLTVL.

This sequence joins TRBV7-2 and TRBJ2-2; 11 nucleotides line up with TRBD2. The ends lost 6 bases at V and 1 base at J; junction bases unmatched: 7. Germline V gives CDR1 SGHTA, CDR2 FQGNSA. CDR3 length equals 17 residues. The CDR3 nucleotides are TGTGCCAGCAGTACCGTGGGACTAGCGGTGAACACCGGGGAGCTGTTTTTT. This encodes CASSTVGLAVNTGELFF.

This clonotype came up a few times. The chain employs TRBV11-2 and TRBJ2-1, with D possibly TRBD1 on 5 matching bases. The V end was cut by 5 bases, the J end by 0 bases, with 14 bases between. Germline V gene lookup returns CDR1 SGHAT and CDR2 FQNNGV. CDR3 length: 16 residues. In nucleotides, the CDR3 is TGTGCCAGCAGCGCCAAAACAGGTAGCTCCTACAATGAGCAGTTCTTC. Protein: CASSAKTGSSYNEQFF.

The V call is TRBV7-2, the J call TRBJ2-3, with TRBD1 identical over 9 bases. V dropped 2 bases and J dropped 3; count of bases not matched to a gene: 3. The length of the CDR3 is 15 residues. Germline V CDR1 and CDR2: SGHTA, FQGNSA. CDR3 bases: TGTGCCAGCAGCTTAAGGGGGACAGGGACAGATACGCAGTATTTT. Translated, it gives CASSLRGTGTDTQYF.

CDR3 sequence: CASSRQGVGTDTQYF. CDR3 nucleotide sequence: TGTGCCAGCAGCCGACAGGGCGTCGGCACAGATACGCAGTATTTT. The chain has TRBV14 and TRBJ2-3, with 7 bases lining up with TRBD1. Germline CDR1 SGHDN, CDR2 FVKESK. This CDR3 contains 15 residues. The V and J ends lost 4 bases and 1 base, in that order; junction bases with no gene match: 5.